Sequencing of this T cell receptor beta chain was carried out in a study of blood T cells in healthy people across ages (dated by TCRdb to the mid-2010s). For the study in its entirety: In model experiments, roughly one uniquely barcoded TCR beta cDNA molecule per two T cells was captured by template switching. Using deep sequencing normalized with unique cDNA molecular identifiers, the study measured how TCR beta repertoire diversity changes with age. Two additional independent replicas of 1 million unique cDNA reads from the same blood draw were analyzed for two donors (one aged 18 to 30 and one aged 80 or older). Donors were grouped into four age groups: young (average approximately 16 years), middle-aged (roughly 37), aged (roughly 67) and long-lived (just over 80). To avoid experimental bias, donors of different ages were spread randomly across the sequencing lanes.

This clonotype has just a few counts. This receptor's antigen is unknown. There are no base qualities to consult, and no much larger clone falls within one base. The 39 donors, aged 6 to 90 years, were systemically healthy Caucasian individuals from Russia. Each donor gave about 9.8 milliliters of peripheral blood, drawn into EDTA-treated Vacutainer tubes. Ficoll-Paque density-gradient centrifugation was used to isolate PBMCs, with at least 7 million obtained per sample. Trizol reagent was used to extract total RNA from the PBMCs, yielding at least 6 micrograms per sample. For every donor, flow cytometry on a PBMC aliquot measured the percentage of naive CD45RAhigh/CD27high T cells. Preparation of the library involved 5' RACE. Sequencing relied on an Illumina HiSeq 2500. A second PCR of about 7 to 12 cycles was run with a J-beta primer mix and a sample-barcoded 5' primer. A unique molecular identifier was introduced onto each TCR beta cDNA molecule by a template-switch 5' adaptor carrying 12 random nucleotides. Each sample yielded at least 2.5 million CDR3-containing paired-end reads. The Mint cDNA synthesis kit, primed by a TRBC-specific oligonucleotide, was used to synthesize first-strand cDNA from all RNA. All cDNA was treated with uracil-DNA glycosylase and then went through a first 18-cycle PCR with the universal primers M1SS and BC2_uni_R. In the original analysis: For normalization, 1 million high-quality reads, each with a distinct molecular identifier, were randomly selected from each sample. Instead of being binned into consensus sequences, reads that shared molecular identifiers were thrown out. MiTCR, run with a Q25 quality threshold and the strictest error-elimination algorithm, handled CDR3 identification, clonotype clustering and error correction. A nonparametric unseen species model using Euler transformation provided a lower-bound estimate of total TCR beta diversity. TCRdb reprocessing: public reads trimmed at Q25 with fastp, clones called with MiXCR, in-frame beta chains kept. Rows with a matching CDR3 protein are joined into one entry that keeps the most common DNA and genes. These V and J calls originate from TCRdb's pipeline instead of the authors' own analysis. This sample gives 1.4 million to 1.5 million distinct CDR3 sequences in total; about 43% of them show up just once. Of the sample, 6.5% to 10% is held by the ten largest clones.

What the work shows at the level of the full study, not this receptor alone: Conclusive comparison of naive and antigen-experienced compartments was prevented by the profiling of bulk unsorted PBMCs. Because donor CMV infection status was unknown, age-related changes in expanded clonotypes were potentially confounded. Estimates of total diversity from one million sequenced T cells were regarded as lower bounds and underestimates. A strong correlation was found between observed TCR beta diversity and the percentage of naive T cells measured by flow cytometry. Compared with the aged group, the long-lived group had more naive CD4+ T cells, fewer expanded clones and increased TCR diversity, a pattern suggesting age selection. As age increased, observed TCR beta diversity per million T cells dropped in a roughly linear way, and a significant reduction was already evident by age 40.

CDR1 and CDR2, looked up from the germline V gene, are MNHEY and SVGAGI. V loses 5 bases of germline sequence and J loses 2 bases, and the interval between the two ends is 14 bases. From cysteine to phenylalanine, the CDR3 is 15 amino acids long. The only DNA kept is the CDR3, 45 bases in frame from the first base. This sequence was found in a woman under 30 in good health. The chain is assembled from TRBV6-5 and TRBJ2-3; the D gene is possibly TRBD1 or TRBD2, with 5 bases matching each. The sample was blood. The CDR3 amino acid sequence is: CASSAWGSDTDTQYF. Here is the DNA: TGTGCCAGCAGTGCCTGGGGGTCCGACACAGATACGCAGTATTTT.